The clone carrying this T cell receptor beta chain was counted between two and nine times. The antigen remains unidentified. This entry is derived from a study of vaccination and CD4 T cells after COVID-19. Study information: After nasal swab PCR-confirmed SARS-CoV-2, nine convalescents had mild disease and one severe.

Researchers used the Oncomine TCR Beta short-read assay to sequence DNA from cultured CD4+ T cells. TCRdb processed the PCR reads anew with MiXCR; each CDR3 protein has one entry. Of 7,500 to 8,500 distinct CDR3 sequences in the sample, about 19% were seen once. Germline V gene sequence: CDR1 MNHEY, CDR2 SVGAGI. The CDR3 totals 13 residues. Trimming stripped 0 bases from V and 4 bases from J, with 4 bases between. The treatment was: approximately 10-day PBMC culture with coronavirus spike peptide pools or control peptides (ViraFEST assay). With about 10 days of culture completed, CD4+ T cells were isolated by negative selection.

The sample here was CD4+ T cells from blood, cultured in vitro, taken after SARS-CoV-2 vaccination. J is TRBJ2-1 and V is TRBV6-5, with D unclear. This receptor was identified in a human donor who had recovered from COVID-19. The CDR3 region is CASSYSWYNEQFF. The CDR3 DNA reads as TGTGCCAGCAGTTACTCTTGGTACAATGAGCAGTTCTTC.